This TCR beta chain stems from a study of OX40 agonist ivuxolimab in advanced cancers. Study-wide points: Individuals who were partial responders at 0.1-3.0 mg/kg had clonal expansion that ranked among the lowest.

As regards this clone: Its antigen remains unknown.

With V trimmed by 1 base and J by 2 bases, 7 bases remained unmatched. CDR3 size: 16 residues. Germline CDR1 reads SSHAT; CDR2 reads FNYEAQ (reference sequence). Profiling relied on immunoSEQ multiplex PCR, and the TCRdb table lists in-frame clones only, not all of them. Seen here are about 48,000 clones, 70% to 90% observed once, and the top ten hold about 45%. The specimen comprised CD4+ or CD8+ T cells sorted from blood, sampled in a trial of the OX40 agonist ivuxolimab. V is TRBV7-7 and J is TRBJ1-2; 7 nucleotides line up with TRBD1. The clonotype comes from an adult with an advanced solid tumor such as melanoma, head and neck, liver or kidney cancer. The CDR3 DNA sequence: TGTGCCAGCAGCTTAGGCCCGCCGACAGGGAACTATGGCTACACCTTC. Protein: CASSLGPPTGNYGYTF.